This T cell receptor (beta chain) was found in a study of shared clonotypes between healthy human individuals. Trimming at V came to 4 bases and at J to 0 bases, leaving 7 bases not matched to a gene. The germline V gene encodes CDR1 SGHRS and CDR2 YFSETQ. There are 19 residues in the CDR3. Profiled with immunoSEQ multiplex PCR; TCRdb holds only in-frame clones, not every one. The table lists 550,000 to 750,000 clones, 90% to 95% of them singletons. CD45RO-negative cells were positively selected for CCR7, leaving out terminally differentiated effector memory CD45RA+ cells. The TCR was taken from a man aged 25-45 years in good health. The J gene is TRBJ2-2, the V gene TRBV5-1, with TRBD2 matching over 15 bases. The source material was naive CD8+ T cells sorted from blood. CDR3 amino acids: CASSPGLAGGSANTGELFF. Here the CDR3 DNA reads TGCGCCAGCAGCCCGGGACTAGCGGGAGGTTCAGCGAACACCGGGGAGCTGTTTTTT.